Ten or more counts support the clone carrying this TCR beta chain. This entry belongs to a study of T-cell reconstitution after alpha-beta-depleted transplantation in children. CDR1 MNHEY and CDR2 SVGEGT come from the germline V gene. This CDR3 spans 14 amino acids. With 4 bases removed from V and 7 bases from J, the gap between germline ends came to 16 bases. Unique molecular identifiers were incorporated during preparation of the TCRbeta library. Each CDR3 protein gets one entry after TCRdb re-called the PCR reads with MiXCR. The repertoire has approximately 240,000 distinct CDR3 sequences, under 13% of them found once; the top ten carry under 30%.

The sequence was collected from a child younger than two with acute myeloid leukemia, due to receive a stem cell transplant. The rearrangement uses TRBV6-2 or TRBV6-3 and TRBJ2-5; D call uncertain. Sequenced material: PBMCs, taken before TCRalphabeta/CD19-depleted stem cell transplant. The CDR3 here is CASSSINFWVTQYF. The CDR3 DNA sequence: TGTGCCAGCAGTTCCATCAACTTTTGGGTGACCCAGTACTTC.